This entry lists 14 T cell receptor beta chains sequenced from one sample in a study of T cells in Graves' hyperthyroidism and ophthalmopathy. Template material for amplifying TCR beta CDR3 regions consisted of RNA transcripts. The primer set for the first-round RT-PCR of the TCR CDR3 was HTBI. Each CDR3 protein gets one entry after TCRdb re-called the multiplex PCR reads with MiXCR. The top ten clones hold about a sixth of a sample with approximately 720,000 distinct CDR3 sequences, 18% of them seen once. Sequencing used blood. These receptors were taken from a woman between 45 and 65 years old with Graves' hyperthyroidism that later progressed to Graves' ophthalmopathy.

This clonotype turned up a few times. The chain is built from TRBV19 and TRBJ2-1; tentatively, D is TRBD1 (6 bases). Looked up from germline, CDR1 is LNHDA and CDR2 is SQIVND (reference sequence). The V gene lost 10 bases and the J gene lost 7 bases, with 11 bases spanning the gap. The CDR3 runs 11 residues. Written as DNA, the CDR3 is TGTGCCACCCTGAGGGGGAATGAGCAGTTCTTC. This gives the protein CATLRGNEQFF. The variable domain in full, with the rest retrieved from reference TRBV19 and TRBJ2-1, is DGGITQSPKYLFRKEGQNVTLSCEQNLNHDAMYWYRQDPGQGLRLIYYSQIVNDFQKGDIAEGYSVSREKKESFPLTVTSAQKNPTAFYLCATLRGNEQFFGPGTRLTVL.

The V gene is TRBV30, the J gene TRBJ1-6; D possibly corresponds to TRBD1 (5 bases). From germline, CDR1 is GTSNPN and CDR2 SVGIG (reference sequence). V lost 5 bases and J lost 7, with 21 bases in between. CDR3 size: 16 residues. The CDR3 spells CAWENRLRFQNSPLHF. As DNA, the CDR3 is TGTGCCTGGGAAAACAGGTTGCGCTTTCAGAATTCACCCCTCCACTTT.

This clonotype was seen only a few times. V is TRBV6-1 and J is TRBJ1-5; D remains unclear. This CDR3 has 15 residues. The germline V gene has CDR1 MNHNS and CDR2 SASEGT. V was clipped by 7 bases and J by 0 bases, with 13 bases between them. CDR3 nucleotides: TGTGCCAGCATTCCAGACCGGTATAGCAATCAGCCCCAGCATTTT. Amino acid sequence: CASIPDRYSNQPQHF.

This clonotype came up many times. The V call is TRBV2, the J call TRBJ2-2; a weak D match, TRBD2 (6 bases). This CDR3 spans 15 amino acids. Trimming left V 5 bases short and J 6 bases short, with 16 bases between. Germline-derived CDR1 and CDR2 are SNHLY and FYNNEI. CDR3: CASSKLASGAGELFF. The CDR3 DNA sequence: TGTGCCAGCAGTAAACTGGCTTCGGGGGCCGGGGAGCTGTTTTTT.

This clonotype was seen at least ten times. This chain joins TRBV7-2 and TRBJ1-2; no clear D gene. Trimming removed 1 base from V and 8 bases from J, with 14 bases in between. This CDR3 comprises 14 residues. CDR1 SGHTA and CDR2 FQGNSA come from the germline V gene. The CDR3 spells CASSLVGSLEGYTF. The CDR3 DNA reads as TGTGCCAGCAGCTTAGTCGGGAGCCTGGAAGGCTACACCTTC.

The chain links TRBV5-1 to TRBJ1-2; 7 bases are shared with TRBD1. Germline lookup yields CDR1 SGHRS and CDR2 YFSETQ. The V and J ends lost 0 bases and 4 bases, in that order; junction bases with no gene match: 9. The CDR3 spans 16 residues. The CDR3 DNA sequence: TGCGCCAGCAGCTTGGAGGACAGGCCGATGGGCTATGGCTACACCTTC. This encodes CASSLEDRPMGYGYTF. The full variable domain, completed using reference TRBV5-1 and TRBJ1-2, is KAGVTQTPRYLIKTRGQQVTLSCSPISGHRSVSWYQQTPGQGLQFLFEYFSETQRNKGNFPGRFSGRQFSNSRSEMNVSTLELGDSALYLCASSLEDRPMGYGYTFGSGTRLTVV.

The chain couples TRBV5-1 to TRBJ1-1; no firm D call. The CDR3 has 15 amino acids. Trimming pared 5 bases from V and 1 base from J, leaving 15 bases between. Germline V gene data show CDR1 as SGHRS and CDR2 as YFSETQ. In DNA form, the CDR3 reads TGCGCCAGCAGTGGGGATGGACTTGCGAACACTGAAGCTTTCTTT. Encoded protein: CASSGDGLANTEAFF.

This clonotype has just a few counts. The chain combines TRBV9 with TRBJ1-2, with TRBD1 identical over 9 bases. Looked up from germline, CDR1 is SGDLS and CDR2 is YYNGEE. With V trimmed by 1 base and J by 1 base, 5 bases remained unmatched. This CDR3 has 16 amino acids. CDR3 loop: CASSVSGTGNNYGYTF. The CDR3 DNA follows: TGTGCCAGCAGCGTAAGCGGGACAGGGAATAACTATGGCTACACCTTC. Together with reference TRBV9 and TRBJ1-2, the CDR3 gives the full variable domain: DSGVTQTPKHLITATGQRVTLRCSPRSGDLSVYWYQQSLDQGLQFLIQYYNGEERAKGNILERFSAQQFPDLHSELNLSSLELGDSALYFCASSVSGTGNNYGYTFGSGTRLTVV.

About this clonotype itself: A read error may produce the germline difference seen at one junction end. J is TRBJ2-5 and V is TRBV12-3 or TRBV12-4; TRBD2 aligns across 11 bases. CDR3 length equals 15 residues. CDR3 loop: CASSLAGGILETQYF. As DNA, the CDR3 is TGTGCCAGCAGCTTAGCGGGGGGGATCCTAGAGACCCAGTACTTC.

The CDR3 DNA is TGTGCCAGCAGCGTAGTTAGCGGGGGGCCCTCAGGGATCAATGAGCAGTTCTTC. It codes for CASSVVSGGPSGINEQFF. The V call is TRBV9, the J call TRBJ2-1; 10 positions match TRBD2. The germline gives CDR1 SGDLS, CDR2 YYNGEE. There are 18 residues in the CDR3. V was pared by 0 bases and J by 6 bases, with 12 bases of the junction left unmatched.

This clonotype has a handful of counts. This chain uses TRBV5-1 with TRBJ2-2, with TRBD1 matching 7 bases. CDR1 and CDR2 from the germline V gene are SGHRS and YFSETQ. This CDR3 spans 14 amino acids. V lost 2 bases and J lost 6; bases outside the gene matches: 4. The CDR3 region is CASSLEGAAGELFF. The CDR3 DNA reads as TGCGCCAGCAGCTTAGAGGGGGCCGCCGGGGAGCTGTTTTTT.

In this sample, this clonotype turned up a few times. This chain uses TRBV5-4 with TRBJ2-1, with 11 bases lining up with TRBD2. The germline V gene has CDR1 SGHNT and CDR2 YYREEE (reference sequence). The CDR3 contains 13 residues. V was pared by 8 bases and J by 8 bases, with 6 bases of the junction left unmatched. CDR3 sequence: CASLLAGADEQFF. The CDR3 nucleotides read TGTGCCAGTCTACTAGCGGGGGCGGATGAGCAGTTCTTC.

The chain uses TRBV7-9 and TRBJ1-3, with a weak D call TRBD1 (5 bases). The germline V and J ends were trimmed by 8 bases and 0 bases, with 17 bases remaining between them. There are 16 residues in the CDR3. CDR1 is SEHNR and CDR2 is FQNEAQ in the germline V gene (reference sequence). The CDR3 spells CASGGAGTVSGNTIYF. The DNA for the CDR3 is TGTGCCAGCGGCGGAGCCGGGACGGTCTCTGGAAACACCATATATTTT.

As for this clonotype: A much larger clone is a single base away; this may be a read error. V is TRBV30 and J is TRBJ2-2; D is unresolved. The V gene lost 1 base and the J gene lost 6 bases, with 12 bases spanning the gap. The CDR3 loop spans 14 amino acids. Looked up from germline, CDR1 is GTSNPN and CDR2 is SVGIG (reference sequence). CDR3 coding DNA: TGTGCCTGGAGTGGTGGAACAGATCCCGGGGAGCTGTTTTTT. The encoded protein is CAWSGGTDPGELFF.